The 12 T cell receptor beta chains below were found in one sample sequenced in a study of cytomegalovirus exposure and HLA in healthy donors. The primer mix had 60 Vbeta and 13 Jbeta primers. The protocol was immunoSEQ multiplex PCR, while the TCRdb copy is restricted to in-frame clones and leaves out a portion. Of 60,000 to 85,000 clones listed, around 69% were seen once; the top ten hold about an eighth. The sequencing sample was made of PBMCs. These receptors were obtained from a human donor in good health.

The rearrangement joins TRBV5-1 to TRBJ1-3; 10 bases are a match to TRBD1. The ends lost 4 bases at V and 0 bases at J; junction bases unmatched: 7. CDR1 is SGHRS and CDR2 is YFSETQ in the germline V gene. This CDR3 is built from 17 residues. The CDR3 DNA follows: TGCGCCAGCAGCACGGGGACAGGGGCACACTCTGGAAACACCATATATTTT. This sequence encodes CASSTGTGAHSGNTIYF.

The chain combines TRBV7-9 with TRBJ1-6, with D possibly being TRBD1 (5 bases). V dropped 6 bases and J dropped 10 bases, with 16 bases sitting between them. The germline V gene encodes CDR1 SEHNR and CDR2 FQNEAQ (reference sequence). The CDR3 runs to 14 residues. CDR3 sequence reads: CASRAGGYDSPLHF. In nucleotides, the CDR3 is TGTGCCAGCAGGGCCGGGGGTTACGACTCACCCCTCCACTTT.

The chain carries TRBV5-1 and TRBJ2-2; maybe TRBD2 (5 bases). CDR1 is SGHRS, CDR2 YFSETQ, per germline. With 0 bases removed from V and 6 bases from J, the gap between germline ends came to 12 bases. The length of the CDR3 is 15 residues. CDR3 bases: TGCGCCAGCAGCTTGGACAGCGGCGTCCCCGGGGAGCTGTTTTTT. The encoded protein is CASSLDSGVPGELFF. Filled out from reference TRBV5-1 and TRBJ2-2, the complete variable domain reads KAGVTQTPRYLIKTRGQQVTLSCSPISGHRSVSWYQQTPGQGLQFLFEYFSETQRNKGNFPGRFSGRQFSNSRSEMNVSTLELGDSALYLCASSLDSGVPGELFFGEGSRLTVL.

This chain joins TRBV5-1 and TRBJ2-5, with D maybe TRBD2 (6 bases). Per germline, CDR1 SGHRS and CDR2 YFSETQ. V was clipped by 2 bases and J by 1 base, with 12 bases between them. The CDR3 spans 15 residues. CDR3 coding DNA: TGCGCCAGCAGCTTTGTGGGAGGCCGCCAAGAGACCCAGTACTTC. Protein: CASSFVGGRQETQYF.

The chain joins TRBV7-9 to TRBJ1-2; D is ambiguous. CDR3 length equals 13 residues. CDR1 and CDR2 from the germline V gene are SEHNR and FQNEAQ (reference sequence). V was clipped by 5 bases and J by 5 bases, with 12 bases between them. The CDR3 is CASSPPEVYGYTF. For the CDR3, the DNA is TGTGCCAGCAGCCCCCCTGAGGTATATGGCTACACCTTC.

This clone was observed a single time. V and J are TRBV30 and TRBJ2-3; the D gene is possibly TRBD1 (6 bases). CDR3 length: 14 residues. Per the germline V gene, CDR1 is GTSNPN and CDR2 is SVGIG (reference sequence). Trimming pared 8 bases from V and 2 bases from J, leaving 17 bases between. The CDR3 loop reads CARTGTGYTDTQYF. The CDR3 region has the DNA TGTGCCCGAACGGGAACAGGGTACACAGATACGCAGTATTTT.

CDR3 loop: CASSHPGEGREQYF. Here the CDR3 DNA reads TGCGCCAGCAGCCATCCGGGGGAGGGCCGCGAGCAGTACTTC. The gene calls are TRBV4-1 and TRBJ2-7; 7 bases are a match to TRBD2. CDR3 length: 14 residues. Germline assignment: CDR1 MGHRA and CDR2 YSYEKL. V was pared by 3 bases and J by 6 bases, with 8 bases of the junction left unmatched.

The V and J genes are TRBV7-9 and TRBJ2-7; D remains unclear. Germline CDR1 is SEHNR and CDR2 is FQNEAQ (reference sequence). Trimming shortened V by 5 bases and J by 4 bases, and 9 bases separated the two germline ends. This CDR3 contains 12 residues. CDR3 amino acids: CASSPTSYEQYF. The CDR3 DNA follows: TGTGCCAGCAGCCCCACGAGTTACGAGCAGTACTTC.

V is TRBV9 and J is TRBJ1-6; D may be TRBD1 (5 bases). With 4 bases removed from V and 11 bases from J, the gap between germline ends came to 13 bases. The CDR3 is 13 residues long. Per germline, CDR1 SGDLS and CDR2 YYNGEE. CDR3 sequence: CASSISVGAPLHF. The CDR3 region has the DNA TGTGCCAGCAGCATCAGTGTAGGGGCACCCCTCCACTTT. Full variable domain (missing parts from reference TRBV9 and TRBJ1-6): DSGVTQTPKHLITATGQRVTLRCSPRSGDLSVYWYQQSLDQGLQFLIQYYNGEERAKGNILERFSAQQFPDLHSELNLSSLELGDSALYFCASSISVGAPLHFGNGTRLTVT.

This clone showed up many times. This chain's CDR3 is CASSIGTVTYEQYF. For the CDR3, the DNA is TGTGCCAGCAGTATCGGGACAGTGACCTACGAGCAGTACTTC. V gene TRBV6-6 combines with J gene TRBJ2-7; 7 positions match TRBD1. Germline values: CDR1 MNHNY, CDR2 SVGAGI (reference sequence). V lost 5 bases to trimming and J lost 2 bases; unmatched junction nucleotides: 6. This CDR3 is 14 amino acids long.

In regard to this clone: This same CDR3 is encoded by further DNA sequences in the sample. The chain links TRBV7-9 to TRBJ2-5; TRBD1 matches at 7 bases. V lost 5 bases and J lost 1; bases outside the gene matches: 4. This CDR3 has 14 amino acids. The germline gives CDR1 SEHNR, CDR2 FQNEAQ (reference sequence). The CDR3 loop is CASSLGTAQETQYF. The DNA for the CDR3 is TGTGCCAGCAGCCTAGGGACAGCCCAAGAGACCCAGTACTTC.

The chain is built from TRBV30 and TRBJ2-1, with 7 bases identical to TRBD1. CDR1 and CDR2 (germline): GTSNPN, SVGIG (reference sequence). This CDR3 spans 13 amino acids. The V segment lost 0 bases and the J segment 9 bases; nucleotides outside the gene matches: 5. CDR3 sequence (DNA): TGTGCCTGGAGTGTACAGGGGATGATTGAGCAGTTCTTC. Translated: CAWSVQGMIEQFF.